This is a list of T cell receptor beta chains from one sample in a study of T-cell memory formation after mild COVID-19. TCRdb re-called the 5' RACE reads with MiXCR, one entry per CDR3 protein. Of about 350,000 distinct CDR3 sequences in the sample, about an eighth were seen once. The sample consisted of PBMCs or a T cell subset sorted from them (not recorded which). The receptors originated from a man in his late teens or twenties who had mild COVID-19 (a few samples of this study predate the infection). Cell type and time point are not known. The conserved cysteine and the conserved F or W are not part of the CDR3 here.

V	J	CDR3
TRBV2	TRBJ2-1	ASSARQGGEQF
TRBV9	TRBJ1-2	ASSVATEGGYT
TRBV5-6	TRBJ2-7	ASSLRWGHPIYSYEQY
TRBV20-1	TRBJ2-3	SARDLGRTSFDTQY
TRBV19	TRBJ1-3	ASTTGASGNTIY
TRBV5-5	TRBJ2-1	ASSPRLAGGAYNEQF
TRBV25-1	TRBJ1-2	ASIQTGTEGYT
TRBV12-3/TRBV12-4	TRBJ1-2	ASSRGSIINYGYT
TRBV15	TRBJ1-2	ATSTAENYGYT
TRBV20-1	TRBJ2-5	SARDLASGEETQY
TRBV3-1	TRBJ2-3	ASSHTGLAGHAPPTHTQY
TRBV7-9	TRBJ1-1	ASSLIGLPQAF
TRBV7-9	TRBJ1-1	ASSLGGIPTEAF
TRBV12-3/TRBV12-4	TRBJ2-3	ASSFWLAGGPGEYTDTQY
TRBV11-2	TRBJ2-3	ASSLTQGSSTDTQY
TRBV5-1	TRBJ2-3	ASSFNTDTQY
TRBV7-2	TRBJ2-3	ASSLDRGGDTQY
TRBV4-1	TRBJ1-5	ASSQVRQGQPQH